This TCR beta chain was identified in a study of blood T cell repertoires in COVID-19. About the study: Both acute and convalescent COVID-19 samples were obtained from the United States, Italy and Spain.

Per germline, CDR1 LNHDA and CDR2 SQIVND (reference sequence). The CDR3 contains 10 residues. The ends were cut back, 6 bases at V and 7 bases at J, with 4 bases in the middle. The sample holds one count of this clone. As handled by the study authors: Quantification of nucleated cells was approximated via reference gene primer amplification. Libraries were prepared by immunoSEQ multiplex PCR; TCRdb keeps only in-frame clonotypes and omits some of them. D and trimming come from the DNA, and the V and J calls and clone size come from that table. The sample lists 200,000 to 300,000 clones; around nine tenths were seen once.

The sequenced sample consisted of peripheral blood. The chain uses TRBV19 and TRBJ2-1; the D is unclear. This clonotype was obtained from a man aged 40-49 years who had recovered from COVID-19. This CDR3 reads CASRANEQFF. CDR3 nucleotide sequence: TGTGCCAGTAGAGCTAATGAGCAGTTCTTC.